This T cell receptor beta chain was captured in a study of blood T cells in healthy people across ages. Study-wide results and limits: It was held that diversity estimates obtained from one million T cells represented underestimates. Naive T cell percentage strongly correlated with TCR beta diversity. Both naive CD4+ cell counts and diversity were greater in long-lived donors than in aged donors.

Germline V gives CDR1 SQVTM, CDR2 ANQGSEA. V dropped 7 bases and J dropped 3 bases, with 11 bases sitting between them. The CDR3 has 12 residues. Comment on this clonotype: Its antigen remains unknown.

Sample-barcoded 5' priming and a J-beta primer mix drove a second PCR of about 6 to 11 cycles. At least 2.5 million CDR3-containing paired-end reads were obtained per sample. TCRdb reprocessed the 5' RACE reads with MiXCR, giving one entry per CDR3 protein. The sample shows approximately 700,000 distinct CDR3 sequences, about 30% of them seen only once. This TCR was sampled from a woman older than 75 in good health. The sample was blood. The chain combines TRBV29-1 with TRBJ2-3, with D possibly TRBD2 on 6 matching bases. The CDR3 spells CSAKGLTDTQYF. DNA for the CDR3: TGCAGCGCCAAGGGACTGACAGATACGCAGTATTTT.